These T cell receptor beta chains were read from a single sample in a study of cytomegalovirus exposure and HLA in healthy donors. Produced via immunoSEQ multiplex PCR; TCRdb's table is partial and in-frame only. This table holds over 120,000 clones, around 74% found once. The sample taken for sequencing was PBMCs. These receptors were taken from a man younger than 30 in good health and CMV-seropositive. Both conserved end residues are part of each CDR3. The order of the fields is V gene, D gene, J gene, clone size, CDR3 protein, CDR3 DNA. The D gene is left open where the match is weak. Clone size is given for some rows only: seen once, a few or many times, or a class if the clone is expanded.

>TRBV4-1|NA|TRBJ2-5|NA
CASSQAERLNGETQYF
TGCGCCAGCAGCCAAGCTGAGCGGCTTAATGGGGAGACCCAGTACTTC
>TRBV28|TRBD1|TRBJ1-1|few
CASSPTGTGVIGTEAFF
TGTGCCAGCAGTCCGACGGGGACAGGAGTAATTGGCACTGAAGCTTTCTTT
>TRBV6-6|TRBD1|TRBJ2-7|once
CASSQTGSYEQYF
TGTGCCAGCAGTCAGACAGGGTCCTACGAGCAGTACTTC
>TRBV20-1|NA|TRBJ1-2|NA
CSAPRSGYTF
TGCAGTGCCCCCCGCAGTGGCTACACCTTC
>TRBV6-1|NA|TRBJ1-5|NA
CASSAVQGQPQHF
TGTGCCAGCAGTGCCGTTCAGGGCCAGCCCCAGCATTTT
>TRBV11-2|NA|TRBJ1-1|NA
CASSPGRDTEAFF
TGTGCCAGCAGCCCAGGGAGGGACACTGAAGCTTTCTTT
>TRBV30|TRBD2|TRBJ2-2|few
CAWSLGGKLNGELFF
TGTGCCTGGTCTCTGGGGGGGAAGTTGAACGGGGAGCTGTTTTTT
>TRBV5-1|NA|TRBJ2-1|NA
CASSRVSGLDNEQFF
TGCGCCAGCAGTAGGGTGAGCGGGCTAGACAATGAGCAGTTCTTC
>TRBV28|TRBD2|TRBJ2-7|NA
CASSLTSGVNKYEQYF
TGTGCCAGCAGTTTAACCAGCGGGGTCAATAAGTACGAGCAGTACTTC
>TRBV6-5|NA|TRBJ2-6|NA
CASSTVIAGANVLTF
TGTGCCAGCAGTACCGTGATTGCGGGGGCCAACGTCCTGACTTTC
>TRBV5-6|NA|TRBJ2-7|NA
CASSRRSYEQYF
TGTGCCAGCAGCCGCCGTAGTTACGAGCAGTACTTC
>TRBV6-1|NA|TRBJ2-3|NA
CASRLVATQYF
TGTGCCAGCCGACTAGTAGCTACGCAGTATTTT
>TRBV9|TRBD2|TRBJ2-1|NA
CASSLSGSFYNEQFF
TGTGCCAGCAGCCTTAGCGGGAGCTTCTACAATGAGCAGTTCTTC
>TRBV9|NA|TRBJ2-6|NA
CASSPMANVLTF
TGTGCCAGCAGCCCTATGGCCAACGTCCTGACTTTC
>TRBV14|NA|TRBJ2-5|NA
CASSHRTFQETQYF
TGTGCCAGCAGCCACAGGACATTTCAAGAGACCCAGTACTTC
>TRBV18|TRBD2|TRBJ2-7|few
CASSPTGGGRGYEQYF
TGTGCCAGCTCACCAACAGGTGGCGGGAGAGGGTACGAGCAGTACTTC
>TRBV5-1|TRBD2|TRBJ2-2|NA
CATRLAGGPNTGELFF
TGCGCCACTCGACTAGCGGGAGGACCTAACACCGGGGAGCTGTTTTTT
>TRBV29-1|TRBD2|TRBJ2-3|NA
CSVGASGGSTDTQYF
TGCAGCGTTGGTGCGAGCGGGGGAAGCACAGATACGCAGTATTTT
>TRBV11-3|TRBD2|TRBJ2-3|NA
CASSSRTSGSTDTQYF
TGTGCCAGCAGCTCCCGGACTAGCGGGAGTACAGATACGCAGTATTTT
>TRBV5-1|TRBD2|TRBJ2-3|NA
CASSSMERGASTQYF
TGCGCCAGCAGCTCCATGGAGCGGGGGGCGAGTACGCAGTATTTT
>TRBV30|TRBD2|TRBJ2-5|NA
CAWTSGTSSQYF
TGTGCCTGGACTAGCGGAACGAGTTCCCAGTACTTC
>TRBV9|NA|TRBJ2-1|NA
CASSVVLTPATGNEQFF
TGTGCCAGCAGCGTAGTCCTGACTCCAGCAACGGGTAATGAGCAGTTCTTC
>TRBV27|NA|TRBJ2-1|NA
CASSSLAKYNEQFF
TGTGCCAGCAGTTCTCTAGCAAAGTACAATGAGCAGTTCTTC